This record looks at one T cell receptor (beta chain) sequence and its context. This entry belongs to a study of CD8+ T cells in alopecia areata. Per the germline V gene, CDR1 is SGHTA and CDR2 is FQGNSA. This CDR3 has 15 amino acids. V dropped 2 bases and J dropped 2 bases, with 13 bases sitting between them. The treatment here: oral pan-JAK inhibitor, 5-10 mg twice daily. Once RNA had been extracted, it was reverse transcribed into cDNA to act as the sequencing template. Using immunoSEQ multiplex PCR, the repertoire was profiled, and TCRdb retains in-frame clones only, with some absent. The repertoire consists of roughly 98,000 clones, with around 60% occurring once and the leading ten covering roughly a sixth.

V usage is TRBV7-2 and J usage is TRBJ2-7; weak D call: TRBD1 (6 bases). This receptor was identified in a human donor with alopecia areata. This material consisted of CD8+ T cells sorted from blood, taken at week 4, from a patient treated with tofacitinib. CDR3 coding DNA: TGTGCCAGCAGCTTAAACACAGGGCCCACCTACGAGCAGTACTTC. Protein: CASSLNTGPTYEQYF.